One and the same sample provided the 21 T cell receptor beta chains below, sequenced in a study of OX40 agonist ivuxolimab in advanced cancers. This table comes from immunoSEQ multiplex PCR, and its TCRdb copy is limited to in-frame clones, with some not included. The repertoire holds approximately 52,000 clones, 83% seen once, with roughly 1.1% in the top ten. Here the sequenced sample was CD4+ or CD8+ T cells sorted from blood, taken in a trial of the OX40 agonist ivuxolimab. The receptors were gathered from an adult with an advanced solid tumor such as melanoma, head and neck, liver or kidney cancer.

The gene calls are TRBV6-5 and TRBJ2-7, with 10 bases lining up with TRBD1. CDR1 and CDR2 from the germline V gene are MNHEY and SVGAGI. The V gene end was trimmed by 0 bases and the J gene end by 4 bases; junction bases not matched to a gene: 6. The CDR3 length is 16 residues. In DNA, the CDR3 is TGTGCCAGCAGTTACTCGCGGACAGGGGGAAATTACGAGCAGTACTTC. It encodes CASSYSRTGGNYEQYF.

This sequence joins TRBV7-9 and TRBJ1-1, with 10 bases identical to TRBD1. V lost 1 base to trimming and J lost 8 bases; unmatched junction nucleotides: 7. CDR3 length: 15 residues. CDR1 is SEHNR and CDR2 is FQNEAQ in the germline V gene (reference sequence). DNA for the CDR3: TGTGCCAGCAGCTTAGTCCCCGACAGGGGGCTAGAAGCTTTCTTT. It encodes CASSLVPDRGLEAFF.

This chain links TRBV15 with TRBJ2-7; D is possibly TRBD1 (6 bases). Looked up from germline, CDR1 is LNHNV and CDR2 is YYDKDF (reference sequence). Trimming cost V 0 bases and J 7 bases, with 10 bases left between them. CDR3 size: 13 residues. This chain's CDR3 is CATSREGQGEQYF. CDR3 sequence (DNA): TGTGCCACCAGCAGAGAGGGGCAGGGGGAGCAGTACTTC.

This clone was counted a single time. The chain combines TRBV28 with TRBJ1-1; no clear D gene. CDR1 and CDR2 from the germline V gene are MDHEN and SYDVKM. This CDR3 is built from 13 residues. The V and J ends lost 2 bases and 5 bases respectively, with 9 bases between them. The CDR3 spells CASSLGWPTEAFF. DNA for the CDR3: TGTGCCAGCAGTTTAGGGTGGCCGACTGAAGCTTTCTTT. The whole variable domain, remainder taken from reference TRBV28 and TRBJ1-1, is DVKVTQSSRYLVKRTGEKVFLECVQDMDHENMFWYRQDPGLGLRLIYFSYDVKMKEKGDIPEGYSVSREKKERFSLILESASTNQTSMYLCASSLGWPTEAFFGQGTRLTVV.

This clone came up a few times. The V and J genes are TRBV19 and TRBJ1-5; D not certain. The V gene's germline CDR1 is LNHDA and CDR2 SQIVND (reference sequence). V lost 3 bases, J lost 6 bases, and 9 bases lay in between. CDR3 length: 13 residues. CDR3 nucleotides: TGTGCCAGTAGTATTAGGACGGCTCAGCCCCAGCATTTT. Translating gives CASSIRTAQPQHF.

The genes are TRBV7-2 and TRBJ1-6; tentatively, D is TRBD1 (5 bases). CDR1 is SGHTA and CDR2 is FQGNSA in the germline V gene. The CDR3 is made up of 14 amino acids. Trimming stripped 0 bases from V and 10 bases from J, with 10 bases between. CDR3 region: CASSLARGGSPLHF. Written as DNA, the CDR3 is TGTGCCAGCAGCTTAGCTAGGGGAGGGTCACCCCTCCACTTT.

CDR3 sequence (DNA): TGCGCCAGCAGCTTGGAACCCAGCAACACTGAAGCTTTCTTT. Encoded protein: CASSLEPSNTEAFF. The genes are TRBV5-1 and TRBJ1-1, with D unclear. The CDR3 is 14 residues long. V dropped 0 bases and J dropped 2 bases, with 8 bases sitting between them. Looked up from germline, CDR1 is SGHRS and CDR2 is YFSETQ.

This chain links TRBV5-1 with TRBJ1-1; the match to TRBD1 covers 7 bases. CDR1 is SGHRS and CDR2 is YFSETQ in the germline V gene. This CDR3 has 16 residues. V lost 6 bases and J lost 4; bases outside the gene matches: 15. CDR3 nucleotides: TGCGCCAGCACCCCGGGGCAGGGGGTTTGGGGCACTGAAGCTTTCTTT. The encoded protein is CASTPGQGVWGTEAFF.

V and J are TRBV7-3 and TRBJ2-1; D gene ambiguous. The ends were cut back, 5 bases at V and 8 bases at J, with 16 bases in the middle. CDR3 size: 14 residues. In germline, CDR1 is SGHTA, CDR2 FQGTGA. The DNA for the CDR3 is TGTGCCAGCAGCCTATCCTTAATAGCCGATGAGCAGTTCTTC. It encodes CASSLSLIADEQFF.

The chain has TRBV18 and TRBJ1-5; tentatively, D is TRBD1 (6 bases). This CDR3 spans 14 amino acids. V was pared by 3 bases and J by 4 bases, with 10 bases between. Looked up from germline, CDR1 is KGHSH and CDR2 is LQKENI. In nucleotides, the CDR3 is TGTGCCAGCTCACCCCAAGGGGGGAATCAGCCCCAGCATTTT. As protein: CASSPQGGNQPQHF.

The rearrangement uses TRBV4-3 and TRBJ1-2; D is uncertain. Per the germline V gene, CDR1 is LGHNA and CDR2 is YSLEER. With 0 bases removed from V and 3 bases from J, the gap between germline ends came to 5 bases. The CDR3 has 13 residues. The CDR3 loop reads CASSQERDYGYTF. The CDR3 nucleotides read TGCGCCAGCAGCCAAGAAAGGGACTATGGCTACACCTTC.

V usage is TRBV7-9 and J usage is TRBJ2-7; D remains unclear. This CDR3 is 12 amino acids long. Germline V lookup: CDR1 SEHNR, CDR2 FQNEAQ (reference sequence). V was shortened by 7 bases and J by 3 bases, with 10 bases between the two germline ends. The CDR3, as DNA: TGTGCCAGCAAAAAACCCAGCTACGAGCAGTACTTC. Amino acids: CASKKPSYEQYF.

V is TRBV5-1 and J is TRBJ2-3; D uncertain. Germline V lookup: CDR1 SGHRS, CDR2 YFSETQ. This CDR3 comprises 15 residues. The ends were cut back, 0 bases at V and 2 bases at J, with 10 bases in the middle. Here the CDR3 DNA reads TGCGCCAGCAGCTTGGATTCAGTAGACACAGATACGCAGTATTTT. This encodes CASSLDSVDTDTQYF.

The chain carries TRBV18 and TRBJ2-7, with TRBD2 matching 12 bases. There are 17 residues in the CDR3. In germline, CDR1 is KGHSH, CDR2 LQKENI. V was pared by 4 bases and J by 0 bases, with 7 bases of the junction left unmatched. The CDR3 DNA follows: TGTGCCAGCTCACTGACTAGCGGGGGCTCCCTCTCCTACGAGCAGTACTTC. Translating gives CASSLTSGGSLSYEQYF.

The chain combines TRBV19 with TRBJ1-5; a possible D gene is TRBD1 (5 bases). CDR1 and CDR2 from the germline V gene are LNHDA and SQIVND (reference sequence). Between the trimmed V and J ends, which lost 3 bases and 4 bases, there was a span of 13 bases. The CDR3 extends over 15 amino acids. For the CDR3, the DNA is TGTGCCAGTAGTATTGGGGGTCTTATGAATCAGCCCCAGCATTTT. It codes for CASSIGGLMNQPQHF.

The genes are TRBV2 and TRBJ2-3, with a weak D call TRBD2 (6 bases). The V gene's germline CDR1 is SNHLY and CDR2 FYNNEI. The V and J ends lost 6 bases and 4 bases respectively, with 20 bases between them. The CDR3 length is 16 residues. This chain's CDR3 is CASRREAAVISDTQYF. CDR3 nucleotides: TGTGCCAGCAGAAGGGAGGCGGCCGTAATATCAGATACGCAGTATTTT.

This chain joins TRBV5-1 and TRBJ2-3; no firm D call. CDR1 and CDR2 from the germline V gene are SGHRS and YFSETQ. Trimming cost V 4 bases and J 4 bases, with 7 bases left between them. CDR3 length: 12 residues. CDR3 amino acids: CASSPTSDTQYF. CDR3 bases: TGCGCCAGCAGCCCGACTTCAGATACGCAGTATTTT.

This clone has just one count. J is TRBJ1-2 and V is TRBV29-1; D unclear. V gave up 0 bases and J gave up 8 bases, with 7 bases separating them. The germline V gene encodes CDR1 SQVTM and CDR2 ANQGSEA. The CDR3 has 11 residues. This CDR3 is CSVEDPPGYTF. The CDR3 DNA reads TGCAGCGTTGAAGATCCGCCAGGCTACACCTTC.

V is TRBV4-3 and J is TRBJ1-6, with D uncertain. The germline CDR1 and CDR2 sequences are LGHNA and YSLEER. The length of the CDR3 is 16 residues. The V and J ends lost 0 bases and 9 bases respectively, with 15 bases between them. The CDR3: CASSQDTVSGVSPLHF. CDR3 nucleotides: TGCGCCAGCAGCCAAGATACCGTTAGTGGGGTTTCACCCCTCCACTTT.

J is TRBJ1-2 and V is TRBV6-5; D is unclear. V lost 8 bases and J lost 7, with 17 bases in between. CDR3 length: 13 amino acids. Germline lookup yields CDR1 MNHEY and CDR2 SVGAGI. CDR3 sequence: CASSAIGLAGYTF. For the CDR3, the DNA is TGTGCCAGCTCCGCAATTGGTCTGGCTGGCTACACCTTC.

This rearrangement joins TRBV9 to TRBJ1-2; the D is unclear. Germline V gene sequence: CDR1 SGDLS, CDR2 YYNGEE. This CDR3 spans 14 amino acids. Trimming left V 0 bases short and J 6 bases short, with 12 bases between. CDR3 nucleotides: TGTGCCAGCAGCGTAGAATTTGGGTCTGATGGCTACACCTTC. Amino acid sequence: CASSVEFGSDGYTF.